Listed here are 10 T cell receptor beta chains from one sample, sequenced in a study of blood T cell repertoires in COVID-19 (dated by TCRdb to 2020 to 2022). The library was obtained by the immunoSEQ multiplex PCR assay. Here the immuneACCESS table is served through TCRdb, limited to in-frame sequences with V and J called. Missing clones are a known gap in these copies; in checked studies unresolved V genes cover under half, and the rest lacks a known reason. This sample is represented by roughly 120,000 clones; approximately 87% of them were singletons. 15% to 20% of the sample goes to the ten largest clones. The sample comprised peripheral blood. These receptors all stem from a woman between 55 and 75 years old with acute or convalescent COVID-19.

The chain employs TRBV28 and TRBJ2-5; D unresolved. The CDR3 is 16 amino acids. V lost 3 bases to trimming and J lost 4 bases, with 18 bases between them. In germline, CDR1 is MDHEN, CDR2 SYDVKM. CDR3: CASSFRPGQFRETQYF. In DNA, the CDR3 is TGTGCCAGCAGTTTCCGGCCTGGGCAGTTCCGAGAGACCCAGTACTTC.

The rearrangement links TRBV3-1 (or the pseudogene TRBV3-2) to TRBJ1-6; 7 nucleotides agree with TRBD1. This CDR3 comprises 16 residues. From germline, CDR1 is LGHDT and CDR2 YNNKEL (reference sequence). Unmatched junction bases numbered 10, after V lost 0 bases and J lost 11 bases. The CDR3 coding sequence is TGTGCCAGCAGCCAAGACCAGGGGGGAGTAAGGACACCCCTCCACTTT. Translating gives CASSQDQGGVRTPLHF.

J is TRBJ2-5 and V is TRBV11-2; weak D call: TRBD2 (7 bases). The germline V gene encodes CDR1 SGHAT and CDR2 FQNNGV. This CDR3 region has 17 residues. Trimming shortened V by 1 base and J by 2 bases, and 17 bases separated the two germline ends. CDR3 protein: CASSLGGPGGRQETQYF. Written as DNA, the CDR3 is TGTGCCAGCAGCTTAGGGGGGCCCGGGGGGCGACAAGAGACCCAGTACTTC.

The chain has TRBV25-1 and TRBJ2-7; TRBD2 aligns across 8 bases. J was trimmed by 3 bases and V by 6 bases; bases with no gene match: 7. Germline V gene data show CDR1 as MGHDK and CDR2 as SYGVNS. This CDR3 is 14 amino acids long. In nucleotides, the CDR3 is TGTGCCAGCAGGGGTTCCGGGACTAGCTACGAGCAGTACTTC. Its protein product is CASRGSGTSYEQYF.

The CDR3 spells CASSVTGGGDSPLHF. CDR3 nucleotides: TGTGCCAGCAGTGTGACAGGGGGTGGGGATTCACCCCTCCACTTT. This rearrangement joins TRBV25-1 to TRBJ1-6; TRBD1 matches 9 bases. This CDR3 is 15 amino acids long. Germline V gene lookup returns CDR1 MGHDK and CDR2 SYGVNS. Unmatched junction bases numbered 6, after V lost 4 bases and J lost 8 bases.

This rearrangement joins TRBV4-1 to TRBJ2-1, with 7 positions matching TRBD1. V dropped 3 bases and J dropped 1; count of bases not matched to a gene: 3. Germline V lookup: CDR1 MGHRA, CDR2 YSYEKL. The CDR3 extends over 15 amino acids. DNA for the CDR3: TGCGCCAGCAGCCACGACAGGGCATCCTACAATGAGCAGTTCTTC. It yields the protein CASSHDRASYNEQFF.

The chain couples TRBV27 to TRBJ1-2; TRBD1 matches 7 bases. The CDR3 consists of 14 residues. V trimming: 2 bases; J trimming: 5 bases; junction bases outside the gene matches: 5. Germline-derived CDR1 and CDR2 are MNHEY and SMNVEV (reference sequence). The DNA of the CDR3 is TGTGCCAGCAGTTTACTGGGGACAGCTTATGGCTACACCTTC. Translated: CASSLLGTAYGYTF.

This clone came up a few times. The rearrangement joins TRBV19 to TRBJ2-5; 8 bases fit TRBD1. CDR1 is LNHDA and CDR2 is SQIVND in the germline V gene (reference sequence). The CDR3 consists of 17 residues. V shed 2 bases, J shed 1 base, and the junction held 9 bases outside the gene matches. The DNA for the CDR3 is TGTGCCAGTAGTATAAGGAAAACAGGGGGTGCCCAAGAGACCCAGTACTTC. It codes for CASSIRKTGGAQETQYF.

The chain combines TRBV29-1 with TRBJ2-7; possible D gene TRBD1, 5 bases. The CDR3 length is 15 residues. V was shortened by 1 base and J by 6 bases, with 19 bases between the two germline ends. CDR1 and CDR2 (germline): SQVTM, ANQGSEA. CDR3 amino acids: CSVEVPRVVRGEQYF. CDR3 nucleotides: TGCAGCGTTGAAGTCCCCAGGGTCGTGCGAGGCGAGCAGTACTTC.

The chain couples TRBV12-3 or TRBV12-4 to TRBJ1-6; D remains ambiguous. CDR3 size: 12 residues. V was cut by 5 bases and J by 9 bases, with 8 bases left in between. CDR3 bases: TGTGCCAGCAGTACTTTGAGTTCACCCCTCCACTTT. Its translation: CASSTLSSPLHF.